This TCR beta chain was sequenced in a study of T cells after yellow fever vaccination. The study's findings and limits: Post-booster repertoires contained most primary-vaccination clones again (about 95% CD4, 85% to 90% CD8). Some clonotypes, a small share, were shared between CD4 and CD8 compartments.

As TCR cDNA was made by 5'RACE template switching, a universal primer site and UMIs were added. TCRdb re-analysed the 5' RACE reads in MiXCR, keeping a single row per CDR3 protein. The sample holds about 53,000 distinct CDR3 sequences, 7.1% seen once. Trimming took 8 bases from V and 7 from J, leaving 13 bases between them. CDR1 and CDR2 from the germline V gene are SQVTM and ANQGSEA. The CDR3 runs to 11 residues. The table lists this clonotype with many counts. Its antigen is undetermined. The TCR comes from a man between 18 and 35 years old who received the YFV17D yellow fever vaccine. The sample was CD8+ T cells sorted from PBMCs, taken on the day of the first yellow fever vaccination. The chain links TRBV29-1 to TRBJ2-3; D possibly corresponds to TRBD2 (6 bases). The DNA for the CDR3 is TGCAGCCATGCGGGACTTTATACGCAGTATTTT. This sequence encodes CSHAGLYTQYF.